These 3 T cell receptor beta chains were all obtained from the same sample, sequenced in a study of blood T cell repertoires in COVID-19 (dated by TCRdb to between 2020 and 2021). Library preparation used the immunoSEQ multiplex PCR assay. Entries here come from immuneACCESS through TCRdb and include only in-frame sequences with V and J called. Some clones fail to appear in such tables; in the studies checked, an unresolved V gene covers under half of the shortfall, and the cause of the remainder is unknown. This sample has more than 200,000 clones in its table, and approximately 81% of those were observed once. The top ten clonotypes cover under 5% of the sample. The specimen was peripheral blood. The receptors stem from a man aged 55 to 70 with acute or convalescent COVID-19.

This clone has a single count. The chain is built from TRBV2 and TRBJ2-5; 8 bases fit TRBD2. V lost 6 bases and J lost 4; bases outside the gene matches: 4. The CDR3 has 13 residues. Per germline, CDR1 SNHLY and CDR2 FYNNEI. The CDR3 DNA follows: TGTGCCAGCAGGGCAGCGGGGGCAGAGACCCAGTACTTC. Its protein product is CASRAAGAETQYF.

This rearrangement joins TRBV2 to TRBJ2-7; 11 bases are a match to TRBD1. The CDR3 is 13 residues long. CDR1 is SNHLY, CDR2 FYNNEI, per germline. V dropped 7 bases and J dropped 9; count of bases not matched to a gene: 8. CDR3 DNA: TGTGCCAGCACCCGGGACAGGGGGTATGCGCAGTACTTC. Amino acid sequence: CASTRDRGYAQYF.

The chain has TRBV6-4 and TRBJ2-1; TRBD2 agrees at 11 bases. Trimming took 3 bases from V and 9 from J; bases not matched to a gene: 10. The CDR3 has 16 residues. Germline CDR1 reads MRHNA; CDR2 reads SNTAGT. The CDR3 here is CASSEFSGGALPEQFF. The CDR3 DNA reads as TGTGCCAGCAGTGAATTTAGCGGGGGGGCCCTCCCTGAGCAGTTCTTC.